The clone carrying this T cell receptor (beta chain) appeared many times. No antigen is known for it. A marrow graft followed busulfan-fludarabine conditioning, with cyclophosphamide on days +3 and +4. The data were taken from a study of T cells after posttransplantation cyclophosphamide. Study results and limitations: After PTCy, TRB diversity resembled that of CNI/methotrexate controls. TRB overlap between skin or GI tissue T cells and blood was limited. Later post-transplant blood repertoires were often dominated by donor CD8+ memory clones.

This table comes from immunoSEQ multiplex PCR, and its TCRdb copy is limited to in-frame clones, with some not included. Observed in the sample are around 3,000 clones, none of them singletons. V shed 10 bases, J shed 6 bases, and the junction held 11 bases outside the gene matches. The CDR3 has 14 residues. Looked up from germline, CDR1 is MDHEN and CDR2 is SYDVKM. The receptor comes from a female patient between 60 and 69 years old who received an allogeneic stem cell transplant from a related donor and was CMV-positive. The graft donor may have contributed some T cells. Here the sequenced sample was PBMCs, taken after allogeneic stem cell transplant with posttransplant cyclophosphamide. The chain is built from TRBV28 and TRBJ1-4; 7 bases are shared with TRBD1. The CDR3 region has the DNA TGTGCCATCCCTCCCGGGACAGATCATGAAAAACTGTTTTTT. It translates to CAIPPGTDHEKLFF.